Listed below are T cell receptor beta chains from one sample, sequenced in a study of T cell repertoires in cytomegalovirus infection. For these receptors, no antigen is known. A single record per CDR3 protein comes from TCRdb applying MiXCR to the reads. In the table there are about 770,000 distinct CDR3 sequences, about 28% of which are singletons. Sequencing was performed on cultured CD8+ T cells from PBMCs, taken from culture after CMV antigen stimulation. The receptors originated from a human donor in good health (CMV status not recorded). Some clones in this sample may be carry-over from other donors' samples. Both conserved end residues are part of each CDR3. A D gene is named only where the DNA matches it firmly. The size of a clone is reported for some rows only, either as once, few or many, or as a class for expanded clones.

clone size: few
D gene: .
V gene: TRBV9
CDR3 length: 14
J gene: TRBJ1-2
CDR3 protein: CASSVGSTTGGYTF
CDR3 DNA: TGTGCCAGCAGCGTAGGCAGCACTACTGGGGGCTACACCTTC

clone size: few
D gene: TRBD2
V gene: TRBV6-5
CDR3 length: 16
J gene: TRBJ2-3
CDR3 protein: CASSYSLRGSTDTQYF
CDR3 DNA: TGTGCCAGCAGTTACTCGTTGCGGGGGAGCACAGATACGCAGTATTTT

clone size: few
D gene: .
V gene: TRBV4-1
CDR3 length: 15
J gene: TRBJ1-2
CDR3 protein: CASSQVAGGDYGYTF
CDR3 DNA: TGCGCCAGCAGCCAAGTGGCCGGGGGCGACTATGGCTACACCTTC

clone size: .
D gene: .
V gene: TRBV6-6
CDR3 length: 14
J gene: TRBJ2-6
CDR3 protein: CASCPAPGANVLTF
CDR3 DNA: TGTGCCAGCTGCCCGGCCCCGGGGGCCAACGTCCTGACTTTC

clone size: .
D gene: TRBD1
V gene: TRBV7-2
CDR3 length: 14
J gene: TRBJ2-1
CDR3 protein: CASSSGTGIDEQFF
CDR3 DNA: TGTGCCAGCAGCTCAGGGACAGGGATTGATGAGCAGTTCTTC

clone size: .
D gene: .
V gene: TRBV20-1
CDR3 length: 12
J gene: TRBJ1-3
CDR3 protein: CSARGPGNTIYF
CDR3 DNA: TGCAGTGCTAGAGGCCCTGGAAACACCATATATTTT

clone size: .
D gene: .
V gene: TRBV27
CDR3 length: 14
J gene: TRBJ1-5
CDR3 protein: CASSFGMGNQPQHF
CDR3 DNA: TGTGCCAGCAGTTTTGGGATGGGCAATCAGCCCCAGCATTTT

clone size: .
D gene: .
V gene: TRBV27
CDR3 length: 12
J gene: TRBJ2-3
CDR3 protein: CASSLRRNTQYF
CDR3 DNA: TGTGCCAGCAGTCTCCGCAGGAATACGCAGTATTTT

clone size: few
D gene: TRBD2
V gene: TRBV7-9
CDR3 length: 15
J gene: TRBJ2-1
CDR3 protein: CASSLRLAGMDEQFF
CDR3 DNA: TGTGCCAGCAGCTTACGGCTAGCGGGAATGGATGAGCAGTTCTTC

clone size: .
D gene: .
V gene: TRBV7-6
CDR3 length: 15
J gene: TRBJ2-5
CDR3 protein: CASSLVGGDGETQYF
CDR3 DNA: TGTGCCAGCAGCTTAGTCGGCGGGGACGGAGAGACCCAGTACTTC

clone size: .
D gene: .
V gene: TRBV5-4
CDR3 length: 14
J gene: TRBJ2-2
CDR3 protein: CASSLTMGAGELFF
CDR3 DNA: TGTGCCAGCAGCTTGACGATGGGAGCCGGGGAGCTGTTTTTT

clone size: few
D gene: TRBD2
V gene: TRBV7-4
CDR3 length: 16
J gene: TRBJ2-3
CDR3 protein: CASSPTSGVLTDTQYF
CDR3 DNA: TGTGCCAGCAGCCCGACTAGCGGCGTCTTAACAGATACGCAGTATTTT

clone size: .
D gene: TRBD1
V gene: TRBV4-2
CDR3 length: 14
J gene: TRBJ2-7
CDR3 protein: CASSQVTGEGEQYF
CDR3 DNA: TGTGCCAGCAGCCAAGTTACAGGGGAAGGCGAGCAGTACTTC

clone size: .
D gene: .
V gene: TRBV18
CDR3 length: 16
J gene: TRBJ1-5
CDR3 protein: CASSPRGLGLNQPQHF
CDR3 DNA: TGTGCCAGCTCACCACGGGGTTTGGGTCTCAATCAGCCCCAGCATTTT

clone size: .
D gene: .
V gene: TRBV7-9
CDR3 length: 19
J gene: TRBJ2-2
CDR3 protein: CASSLFPYPALRRTGELFF
CDR3 DNA: TGTGCCAGCAGCTTATTCCCTTATCCAGCTCTGAGGAGGACCGGGGAGCTGTTTTTT

clone size: .
D gene: .
V gene: TRBV4-1
CDR3 length: 15
J gene: TRBJ2-3
CDR3 protein: CASSQDPGSTDTQYF
CDR3 DNA: TGCGCCAGCAGCCAAGATCCAGGTAGCACAGATACGCAGTATTTT

clone size: .
D gene: .
V gene: TRBV7-9
CDR3 length: 14
J gene: TRBJ2-7
CDR3 protein: CASSFFSGGYEQYF
CDR3 DNA: TGTGCCAGCAGCTTCTTCAGTGGAGGCTACGAGCAGTACTTC

clone size: .
D gene: TRBD1
V gene: TRBV3-1
CDR3 length: 14
J gene: TRBJ2-1
CDR3 protein: CASSQETGTGEQFF
CDR3 DNA: TGTGCCAGCAGCCAAGAGACAGGGACGGGTGAGCAGTTCTTC

clone size: few
D gene: .
V gene: TRBV7-6
CDR3 length: 13
J gene: TRBJ1-2
CDR3 protein: CASSFAQSYGYTF
CDR3 DNA: TGTGCCAGCAGCTTTGCGCAGAGCTATGGCTACACCTTC

clone size: .
D gene: .
V gene: TRBV9
CDR3 length: 14
J gene: TRBJ1-1
CDR3 protein: CASEGHEPNTEAFF
CDR3 DNA: TGTGCCAGCGAAGGTCATGAGCCAAACACTGAAGCTTTCTTT

clone size: .
D gene: .
V gene: TRBV12-5
CDR3 length: 13
J gene: TRBJ1-2
CDR3 protein: CASGLFQGDGYTF
CDR3 DNA: TGTGCTAGTGGTTTATTCCAGGGCGATGGCTACACCTTC

clone size: .
D gene: .
V gene: TRBV6-5
CDR3 length: 14
J gene: TRBJ2-7
CDR3 protein: CASSFQPQTYEQYF
CDR3 DNA: TGTGCCAGCAGTTTTCAGCCCCAGACCTACGAGCAGTACTTC

clone size: .
D gene: TRBD1
V gene: TRBV12-3/TRBV12-4
CDR3 length: 15
J gene: TRBJ1-2
CDR3 protein: CASSFRTGGRGGYTF
CDR3 DNA: TGTGCCAGCAGTTTCCGGACAGGGGGCAGGGGTGGCTACACCTTC

clone size: many
D gene: .
V gene: TRBV9
CDR3 length: 12
J gene: TRBJ2-3
CDR3 protein: CASSADFYTQYF
CDR3 DNA: TGTGCCAGCAGCGCGGACTTTTATACGCAGTATTTT

clone size: few
D gene: TRBD2
V gene: TRBV7-2
CDR3 length: 14
J gene: TRBJ2-7
CDR3 protein: CASSLPGGGDEQYF
CDR3 DNA: TGTGCCAGCAGCTTACCCGGGGGGGGGGACGAGCAGTACTTC

clone size: many
D gene: .
V gene: TRBV7-9
CDR3 length: 14
J gene: TRBJ1-4
CDR3 protein: CASTDRLRNEKLFF
CDR3 DNA: TGTGCCAGCACTGACAGACTCCGTAATGAAAAACTGTTTTTT

clone size: .
D gene: .
V gene: TRBV7-9
CDR3 length: 15
J gene: TRBJ2-2
CDR3 protein: CASSLDIANTGELFF
CDR3 DNA: TGTGCCAGCAGCTTAGACATTGCGAACACCGGGGAGCTGTTTTTT

clone size: .
D gene: .
V gene: TRBV7-2
CDR3 length: 13
J gene: TRBJ1-2
CDR3 protein: CASSLEAEYGYTF
CDR3 DNA: TGTGCCAGCAGCTTAGAGGCGGAGTATGGCTACACCTTC